The rows below give T cell receptor beta chains drawn from one sample of a study of cytomegalovirus exposure and HLA in healthy donors. Profiling relied on immunoSEQ multiplex PCR, and the TCRdb table lists in-frame clones only, not all of them. Here the sample spans 90,000 to 100,000 clones, less than 85% being singletons. Sequences were obtained from PBMCs. The receptors come from a woman in her sixties or seventies in good health and CMV-seropositive. Both conserved end residues are part of each CDR3. Each record gives: J gene, CDR3 length, D gene, V gene, clone size, CDR3 protein, CDR3 DNA. A D gene is named only where the DNA matches it firmly. Clone size, where shown, is once, few, many, or a class for clones that have expanded.

TRBJ2-7,14,TRBD1,TRBV5-6,NA,CASSLQQGHYEQYF,TGTGCCAGCAGCTTGCAACAGGGGCACTACGAGCAGTACTTC
TRBJ1-2,14,TRBD1,TRBV9,NA,CASSVGQGGYGYTF,TGTGCCAGCAGCGTAGGGCAGGGGGGCTATGGCTACACCTTC
TRBJ1-2,14,NA,TRBV9,NA,CASSPTLRNHGYTF,TGTGCCAGCAGCCCTACGCTCAGGAACCATGGCTACACCTTC
TRBJ2-6,18,TRBD2,TRBV5-1,NA,CASSSWTSGREGANVLTF,TGCGCCAGCAGCTCGTGGACTAGCGGGAGGGAAGGGGCCAACGTCCTGACTTTC
TRBJ2-5,16,NA,TRBV5-1,NA,CASIAREGAVGETQYF,TGCGCCAGCATCGCCCGGGAGGGGGCTGTCGGGGAGACCCAGTACTTC
TRBJ2-5,12,NA,TRBV25-1,NA,CASRTRGETQYF,TGTGCCAGCCGGACTAGGGGGGAGACCCAGTACTTC
TRBJ2-1,15,TRBD2,TRBV9,few,CASSVVTSGRNEQFF,TGTGCCAGCAGCGTAGTCACTAGCGGACGCAATGAGCAGTTCTTC
TRBJ1-1,14,NA,TRBV6-1,few,CASTVGGLITEAFF,TGTGCCAGCACCGTCGGAGGGCTAATCACTGAAGCTTTCTTT
TRBJ2-2,17,TRBD2,TRBV27,NA,CASSFLAGRSDTGELFF,TGTGCCAGCAGTTTTCTAGCGGGGAGATCGGACACCGGGGAGCTGTTTTTT
TRBJ2-1,14,TRBD2,TRBV5-4,NA,CASSLKSGSNEQFF,TGTGCCAGCAGCCTAAAAAGCGGGAGCAATGAGCAGTTCTTC
TRBJ1-5,13,NA,TRBV30,once,CAWSAGFNQPQHF,TGTGCCTGGAGTGCGGGTTTCAATCAGCCCCAGCATTTT
TRBJ2-7,16,TRBD2,TRBV9,NA,CASSGGGTSGRGEQYF,TGTGCCAGCAGCGGGGGGGGGACTAGCGGGAGAGGCGAGCAGTACTTC
TRBJ2-1,16,TRBD1,TRBV6-6,NA,CASSPPGQGASNEQFF,TGTGCCAGCAGTCCCCCGGGACAGGGGGCGTCAAATGAGCAGTTCTTC
TRBJ2-5,13,NA,TRBV10-3,NA,CAAQGQRKETQYF,TGTGCCGCCCAAGGACAGCGGAAAGAGACCCAGTACTTC
TRBJ1-5,15,NA,TRBV9,NA,CASSKAGERNQPQHF,TGTGCCAGCAGCAAGGCGGGAGAGCGAAATCAGCCCCAGCATTTT